Listed below are T cell receptor beta chains from one sample, sequenced in a study of T cells in Graves' hyperthyroidism and ophthalmopathy. Via MiXCR, TCRdb re-called the multiplex PCR reads, giving one row per CDR3 protein. The sample holds roughly 110,000 distinct CDR3 sequences, roughly 15% seen once. Sequencing input: blood. These receptors originate from a woman aged 50 to 60 with Graves' hyperthyroidism. Each CDR3 is given with its conserved first and last residue. A D gene is named only where the DNA matches it firmly. Rows may omit the clone size; those that give it use once, few, many or a size class.

V gene	J gene	clone size	D gene	CDR3 DNA	CDR3 protein
TRBV20-1	TRBJ2-7	-	-	TGCAGTGCTAGAGATGGAGGGGTCTACGAGCAGTACTTC	CSARDGGVYEQYF
TRBV11-2	TRBJ1-1	-	TRBD1	TGTGCCAGCAGCGGGACGACAGGGCACACTGAAGCTTTCTTT	CASSGTTGHTEAFF
TRBV28	TRBJ2-5	-	TRBD1	TGTGCCAGCAGTTACGGGACAGGGGGGGGGACCCAGTACTTC	CASSYGTGGGTQYF
TRBV7-9	TRBJ1-6	many	-	TGTGCCAGCAGCACCCAGTCCTATTCACCCCTCCACTTT	CASSTQSYSPLHF
TRBV29-1	TRBJ1-1	many	-	TGCAGCTCAACTAAAGGGGGAACTGAAGCTTTCTTT	CSSTKGGTEAFF
TRBV20-1	TRBJ2-7	many	TRBD2	TGCAGTGCTAAAGCGGGAGCTGGATACGAGCAGTACTTC	CSAKAGAGYEQYF
TRBV4-2	TRBJ1-5	many	-	TGTGCCAGCAGCCAAGACGCGGGGGCAAGCAATCAGCCCCAGCATTTT	CASSQDAGASNQPQHF
TRBV6-5	TRBJ1-2	once	-	TGTGCCAGCAGTTCGACCGGACCCTCCTATGGCTACACCTTC	CASSSTGPSYGYTF
TRBV11-2	TRBJ2-1	many	TRBD2	TGTGCCAGCAGCTTAAAGTCAGTAGCGGGAGTGCGTGAGCAGTTCTTC	CASSLKSVAGVREQFF
TRBV3-1	TRBJ2-5	once	TRBD2	TGTGCCAGCAGCCAAGGGGGGCTAGCGGGAGACGGGACCCAGTACTTC	CASSQGGLAGDGTQYF
TRBV28	TRBJ1-6	-	-	TGTGCCAGCATTCGGGGAAATTCACCCCTCCACTTT	CASIRGNSPLHF
TRBV7-9	TRBJ2-1	many	-	TGTGCCAGCAGCTTATCGGGGAGAGGGGTATACAATGAGCAGTTCTTC	CASSLSGRGVYNEQFF
TRBV24-1	TRBJ2-1	many	TRBD2	TGTGCCACCAGTGATTTGGCTAGCGGGAGTTACAATGAGCAGTTCTTC	CATSDLASGSYNEQFF
TRBV28	TRBJ1-2	many	TRBD1	TGTGCCAGCAGCCGACAGGGGGGTCGGGGCTACACCTTC	CASSRQGGRGYTF
TRBV30	TRBJ2-7	many	-	TGTGCCTGGAGTACAGGGTACGGTACCTACGAGCAGTACTTC	CAWSTGYGTYEQYF
TRBV20-1	TRBJ2-1	many	TRBD2	TGCAGTGCTGGGACTAGCGGACTCTACAATGAGCAGTTCTTC	CSAGTSGLYNEQFF
TRBV4-2	TRBJ2-6	few	TRBD2	TGTGCCAGCAGCCAAGATTCGACTAGCTCAGGGGCCAACGTCCTGACTTTC	CASSQDSTSSGANVLTF
TRBV20-1	TRBJ2-1	-	TRBD2	TGCAGTGCCCCCGGGACCGGGACTAGCGTTTACAATGAGCAGTTCTTC	CSAPGTGTSVYNEQFF
TRBV11-2	TRBJ2-7	many	TRBD2	TGTGCCAGCAGCCGAGGACTAGCGGGAGACGAGCAGTACTTC	CASSRGLAGDEQYF